This T cell receptor (beta chain) appears in the sequencing data of a study of CD8+ T cells in alopecia areata. Study-wide context: Those patients who were treated received oral tofacitinib, which was given at 5 to 10 mg twice daily for moderate-to-severe alopecia areata. For 6 to 18 months, tofacitinib was taken, and 6 months off drug followed. Percent affected scalp area, the SALT score, rated treated patients' severity.

Sequencing used cDNA as its template, made by extracting RNA and reverse transcribing it. Measured with immunoSEQ multiplex PCR; TCRdb has only the in-frame clones, and not every one. The table lists more than 90,000 clones, 50% to 75% of them singletons. Whole-study findings and limits: Mice showed clearer TCR sharing than patients did, a gap that was possibly HLA-related.

This clone has more than one count but fewer than ten. The antigen remains undetermined. Specified treatment: oral pan-JAK inhibitor, 5-10 mg twice daily. With 1 base removed from V and 4 bases from J, the gap between germline ends came to 5 bases. The CDR3 is 13 residues long. Per the germline V gene, CDR1 is SGHVS and CDR2 is FQNEAQ. This receptor was taken from a human donor with alopecia areata. This sample comprised CD8+ T cells sorted from blood, obtained at week 4, from a patient treated with tofacitinib. This chain connects TRBV7-8 to TRBJ2-1, with unresolved D. The CDR3 DNA follows: TGTGCCAGCAGCTTAGAGGCATACAATGAGCAGTTCTTC. Translated: CASSLEAYNEQFF.